Listed below are T cell receptor beta chains from one sample, sequenced in a study of T cell repertoires in cytomegalovirus infection. TCRdb called the reads again in MiXCR, with one record for every CDR3 protein. The table lists roughly 600,000 distinct CDR3 sequences, 24% of them singletons. The source material was CD8+ T cells from PBMCs. The receptors derive from a human donor in good health (CMV status not recorded). Some clones in this sample may be carry-over from other donors' samples. Each CDR3 is given with its conserved first and last residue. The D gene is left open where the match is weak. Only part of the rows carry a size: once, few, many, or a class if the clone is expanded.

clone_size: NA; j_call: TRBJ1-4; v_call: TRBV20-1; d_call: TRBD1; cdr3_aa: CSAYSWDSLQSTHTNEKLFF; cdr3_nt: TGCAGTGCTTACTCCTGGGACAGTCTTCAATCCACGCACACTAATGAAAAACTGTTTTTT
clone_size: NA; j_call: TRBJ1-1; v_call: TRBV10-3; d_call: NA; cdr3_aa: CAISESDGNTEAFF; cdr3_nt: TGTGCCATCAGTGAGTCAGACGGAAACACTGAAGCTTTCTTT
clone_size: few; j_call: TRBJ2-4; v_call: TRBV5-8; d_call: NA; cdr3_aa: CASSLPGTAGPKNIQYF; cdr3_nt: TGTGCCAGCAGTCTTCCCGGGACCGCCGGGCCCAAAAACATTCAGTACTTC
clone_size: many; j_call: TRBJ1-6; v_call: TRBV27; d_call: NA; cdr3_aa: CASSLQWSSYNSPLHF; cdr3_nt: TGTGCCAGCAGTTTACAATGGAGCTCCTATAATTCACCCCTCCACTTT
clone_size: many; j_call: TRBJ2-5; v_call: TRBV7-2; d_call: TRBD1; cdr3_aa: CASSLEGAVAGQETQYF; cdr3_nt: TGTGCCAGCAGCTTAGAGGGGGCGGTCGCAGGACAAGAGACCCAGTACTTC
clone_size: few; j_call: TRBJ1-2; v_call: TRBV29-1; d_call: NA; cdr3_aa: CSVEDFGDLYGYTF; cdr3_nt: TGCAGCGTTGAAGATTTTGGGGACCTCTATGGCTACACCTTC
clone_size: NA; j_call: TRBJ2-3; v_call: TRBV7-3; d_call: TRBD2; cdr3_aa: CASSSLAGGLTDTQYF; cdr3_nt: TGTGCCAGCAGCTCATTAGCGGGGGGGCTCACAGATACGCAGTATTTT
clone_size: few; j_call: TRBJ2-7; v_call: TRBV6-2/TRBV6-3; d_call: NA; cdr3_aa: CASMRQTYEQYF; cdr3_nt: TGTGCCAGCATGCGACAGACCTACGAGCAGTACTTC
clone_size: NA; j_call: TRBJ2-6; v_call: TRBV6-2/TRBV6-3; d_call: TRBD2; cdr3_aa: CASSYVGGAVVLTF; cdr3_nt: TGTGCCAGCAGTTACGTCGGGGGGGCCGTCGTCCTGACTTTC
clone_size: NA; j_call: TRBJ1-1; v_call: TRBV6-6; d_call: NA; cdr3_aa: CASSYNRVLNTEAFF; cdr3_nt: TGTGCCAGCAGTTACAATAGAGTACTCAATACTGAAGCTTTCTTT
clone_size: many; j_call: TRBJ2-1; v_call: TRBV28; d_call: TRBD1; cdr3_aa: CASSLGQVTYNEQFF; cdr3_nt: TGTGCCAGCAGTTTAGGACAGGTTACCTACAATGAGCAGTTCTTC
clone_size: NA; j_call: TRBJ2-7; v_call: TRBV14; d_call: NA; cdr3_aa: CASSQVFGAHKALYF; cdr3_nt: TGTGCCAGCAGCCAAGTCTTCGGGGCCCATAAAGCTTTGTACTTC
clone_size: many; j_call: TRBJ2-1; v_call: TRBV7-8; d_call: TRBD1; cdr3_aa: CASSLIVQGAGNEQFF; cdr3_nt: TGTGCCAGCAGCTTAATAGTGCAGGGGGCAGGGAATGAGCAGTTCTTC
clone_size: NA; j_call: TRBJ2-1; v_call: TRBV6-6; d_call: NA; cdr3_aa: CASDPLYNEQFF; cdr3_nt: TGTGCCAGCGACCCCCTATACAATGAGCAGTTCTTC
clone_size: NA; j_call: TRBJ2-1; v_call: TRBV4-1; d_call: NA; cdr3_aa: CASSQDWVQGTLNEQFF; cdr3_nt: TGCGCCAGCAGCCAAGATTGGGTTCAGGGAACCCTCAATGAGCAGTTCTTC
clone_size: few; j_call: TRBJ1-2; v_call: TRBV29-1; d_call: NA; cdr3_aa: CSVGPGTVLYGYTF; cdr3_nt: TGCAGCGTTGGCCCAGGGACGGTCCTCTATGGCTACACCTTC
clone_size: NA; j_call: TRBJ1-4; v_call: TRBV29-1; d_call: NA; cdr3_aa: CSVEEGGGAGEKLFF; cdr3_nt: TGCAGCGTTGAAGAGGGAGGGGGGGCTGGCGAAAAACTGTTTTTT
clone_size: many; j_call: TRBJ1-2; v_call: TRBV7-6; d_call: NA; cdr3_aa: CASSLLLRSDGYTF; cdr3_nt: TGTGCCAGCAGCTTATTGTTACGATCAGATGGCTACACCTTC
clone_size: once; j_call: TRBJ1-1; v_call: TRBV20-1; d_call: TRBD1; cdr3_aa: CSAPEGTGGWDTEAFF; cdr3_nt: TGCAGTGCGCCCGAGGGGACAGGGGGCTGGGACACTGAAGCTTTCTTT
clone_size: NA; j_call: TRBJ2-5; v_call: TRBV6-6; d_call: NA; cdr3_aa: CASSYSVGSNQETQYF; cdr3_nt: TGTGCCAGCAGTTACTCGGTGGGCAGCAACCAAGAGACCCAGTACTTC
clone_size: few; j_call: TRBJ2-1; v_call: TRBV28; d_call: TRBD1; cdr3_aa: CASTTRDRGPPEQFF; cdr3_nt: TGTGCCAGCACAACCCGGGACAGGGGGCCCCCCGAGCAGTTCTTC
clone_size: NA; j_call: TRBJ2-7; v_call: TRBV5-6; d_call: TRBD1; cdr3_aa: CASSKTTDRGYEQYF; cdr3_nt: TGTGCCAGCAGCAAGACCACGGACAGGGGTTACGAGCAGTACTTC
clone_size: many; j_call: TRBJ2-1; v_call: TRBV6-2/TRBV6-3; d_call: NA; cdr3_aa: CASSYSGMADEQFF; cdr3_nt: TGTGCCAGCAGTTACTCTGGGATGGCCGATGAGCAGTTCTTC
clone_size: NA; j_call: TRBJ1-2; v_call: TRBV7-9; d_call: NA; cdr3_aa: CASSPRSPNYDYTF; cdr3_nt: TGTGCCAGCAGCCCACGGTCTCCTAACTATGACTACACCTTC
clone_size: NA; j_call: TRBJ2-7; v_call: TRBV6-1; d_call: NA; cdr3_aa: CASSKIPDGSYEQYF; cdr3_nt: TGTGCCAGCAGTAAAATCCCGGATGGCTCCTACGAGCAGTACTTC